This TCR beta chain was retrieved from a study of blood T cell repertoires in COVID-19. Study information: There were acute and convalescent COVID-19 samples, and they came from the United States, Italy and Spain.

V was clipped by 6 bases and J by 4 bases, with 15 bases between them. CDR3 length: 14 residues. The germline V gene has CDR1 MGHDK and CDR2 SYGVNS. Assay: immunoSEQ multiplex PCR; the TCRdb copy retains only in-frame clones and omits some. The sample has 200,000 to 250,000 clones, 70% to 90% seen once; the top ten hold 12%. The V gene is TRBV25-1, the J gene TRBJ1-1; tentatively, D is TRBD1 (6 bases). The source is a woman aged 18 to 35 who had recovered from COVID-19. Input material: peripheral blood. CDR3 sequence: CASRVSGGLTEAFF. CDR3 nucleotides: TGTGCCAGCAGAGTTTCGGGGGGCCTCACTGAAGCTTTCTTT.